This T cell receptor (beta chain) originates from a study of cytomegalovirus exposure and HLA in healthy donors listed by TCRdb under 2017. Regarding the study in general: In an earlier analysis of 587 of the donors, 276 Gb of sequence data and 117 million unique TCR beta sequences from roughly 200 million T cells were reported. An earlier analysis of around 640 of the donors used high-throughput TCR beta sequencing to judge whether each TCR beta V gene segment behaved as functional or pseudogenic. Roughly 300 gigabases of sequencing data and 80 million or so unique TCR sequences were included in an early release covering around 600 HLA-typed donors. The number of typed donors differed by locus: about 620-640 for A, B, C, DRB1 and DQB1; 500 to 550 for DQA1; about 600 for DPA1; and 400 to 480 for DPB1. The study was designed to test whether signatures of past pathogen exposure could be identified by cataloging public T cell receptors. Rather than using new phenotypic data, the later analysis identified candidate immune exposures from TCR beta sequences and from how often those sequences occurred across donors. Alongside the repertoire data, information on donor age, sex, ethnicity and CMV serostatus was compiled. Of the 398 genotyped donors, roughly 80% fell in the genetic ancestry cluster associated with self-reported Caucasian donors. HLA typing included class I and class II loci at four-digit resolution. The study profiled the T cell repertoires of under 700 subjects by immunosequencing and related them to cytomegalovirus serostatus. Genome-wide SNP genotypes for about three fifths of the 666 donors were used in a later genetic analysis, which treated that subset as a discovery cohort. All discovery cohort repertoires had been generated on a single sequencing platform. Along with the approximately 700-subject first cohort, a separate validation cohort of roughly 110 different subjects was used. Among some 410 genotyped donors of the cohort, an average of roughly 230,000 unique TCR beta nucleotide sequences was sequenced per donor, of which about 18% were non-productive. Five DR-DQ haplotypes were handled as single units for association and clustering because linkage in the cohort was strong. To predict cytomegalovirus infection status, the study brought together high-throughput TCR immunosequencing, statistical association of individual TCRs with disease status, and machine learning. A later analysis re-examined previously published TCR beta repertoires from more than 600 donors and added high-resolution HLA genotyping to investigate patterns of TCR occurrence.

In total, roughly 710 healthy bone marrow donors made up the cohort. All cohort members were sampled while nominally healthy, although unrecorded immune exposures were likely present. The donor tested CMV seronegative, placing the donor among the 352 seronegative members of the cohort. Each donor provided a peripheral blood sample, and peripheral blood mononuclear cells were used for TCR beta sequencing. The Qiagen DNeasy Blood Extraction Kit was used to extract genomic DNA from the blood cell samples. Receptor libraries were prepared by the immunoSEQ multiplex PCR assay. For the multiplex PCR, a mixture combining 60 forward primers for TCR Vbeta segments and 13 reverse primers for TCR Jbeta segments was used. Amplification of the CDR3 region of rearranged TCR beta genes was performed with a multiplex PCR assay on genomic DNA. The Illumina HiSeq System was used to sequence the amplified TCR beta libraries as 87-base-pair reads. The authors processed their data as follows. A later analysis counted about 80 million unique TCR beta chains across the 640 or so repertoires, and roughly 10 million of these chains were shared by at least two donors. Raw reads were error-corrected and collapsed into unique sequences by a nearest-neighbor algorithm in which closely related sequences were merged to remove PCR and sequencing errors. CDR3 sequences were aligned to IMGT reference sequences to assign V, D and J gene segments. For a sequence to be retained, a match of at least six nucleotides to both a V gene segment and a J gene segment was required. Rearrangements were called productive when the CDR3 lacked stop codons and stayed in frame with V and J; all others were non-productive. CDR3 was defined by IMGT convention, running from the second conserved V-encoded cysteine to the conserved J-encoded phenylalanine. Sequences without an unambiguous match to a single V gene segment were excluded from the earlier analysis of almost 600 of the donors. An earlier analysis of a few hundred of the donors called V segments functional above 56.7% productive rearrangements and segregating when the between-donor standard deviation exceeded 5%. A statistical classification framework was developed to diagnose cytomegalovirus status using the catalog of TCR beta chain sequences. In a later analysis, TCR nucleotide sequences were compared against IMGT/GENE-DB human TR gene sequences so that V and J genes could be assigned. A later analysis assigned CDR3 sequences and most-parsimonious VDJ recombination scenarios with the TCRdist pipeline. A later analysis defined each TCR beta chain by its CDR3 amino acid sequence plus V-gene family, and excluded reads lacking a unique V-gene family. To address suspected cross-contamination and a sequencing artifact, a later analysis removed over 500 highly shared, low-generation-probability nucleotide sequences. For each public chain, a later analysis derived a clonal expansion index from normalized ranks of inferred template counts within each repertoire. In a later analysis, generation probabilities were computed with a VDJ recombination model fitted to out-of-frame rearrangements, and the resulting probabilities were checked against IGoR. Hypergeometric tests were used in a later analysis to score TCR-TCR, TCR-HLA and TCR-CMV co-occurrence, with a repertoire-size bias correction applied to the TCR pairs. False discovery rates were estimated in a later analysis by permuting HLA or CMV assignments 20 times. A later analysis grouped co-occurring TCRs with DBSCAN, adding TCRdist sequence similarity when clustering within HLA-allele-positive subsets. Repertoires with fewer than 30,000 or more than 120,000 public chains, plus five repertoires with anomalous nucleotide sharing, were excluded from co-occurrence clustering. TCRdb mirrors the immuneACCESS table, restricted to in-frame sequences. Some clones are absent from its copies; in checked studies, under half trace to an unresolved V gene, and the reason for the others is unknown. The DNA was the basis for D and trimming; V, J and clone size are from that table. In all, the sample holds more than 150,000 clones, and 80% to 85% of those were seen once. The ten largest clones capture over 1.5% of the sample.

The paper's findings and limits, for the study overall: Strong co-occurrence of HLA alleles, especially DR and DQ, made assigning TCR associations to individual alleles difficult. At a false discovery rate of 0.05, a later analysis linked under 20,000 TCR beta sequences to specific HLA alleles. Most TCR sequences were observed very rarely across donors, whereas some public TCRs were present in many individuals. This cohort had only TCR beta chains sequenced, and the lack of alpha or paired-chain data limited which features could be detected. In a later analysis, several top co-occurrence clusters were reported to appear linked to parvovirus B19, influenza, CMV and Epstein-Barr virus. The study listed 150 to 200 TCR beta chains as associated with cytomegalovirus. Correlated functional status among segregating V segments might be attributable to linkage disequilibrium, but an unknown experimental factor could not be ruled out. Most CMV-associated TCR beta chains appeared to be HLA-restricted in a later analysis, and the HLA associations seemed to be driven largely by CMV exposure. A later analysis found that HLA-associated TCR beta chains were more clonally expanded and had lower generation probabilities than equally common non-associated chains. The presence/absence analyses assumed that sequencing depth was roughly uniform across donors, and that assumption may not be true. It was suggested by the authors that the approach could potentially be generalized to other disease states and immunological phenotypes. According to a later analysis, TCR association rates differed among HLA loci, with DRB1 alleles showing the most associated TCRs and HLA-C alleles showing the fewest. Because HLA typing was missing for some donors at each locus, association tests included only the typed subset. Cytomegalovirus status was reported to be diagnosed by the classifier with high specificity and sensitivity in both the original and validation cohorts. Compared with the roughly 600-donor mean, donors in an Asian-associated ancestry cluster had fewer N-insertions in productive TCRs, according to a later genetic analysis. A further reported finding was that TCR beta sequences accurately predicted the HLA-A and HLA-B alleles for most subjects in the first cohort. In an earlier analysis of 587 of the donors, most TCR beta V segments appeared in productive rearrangements about 87% or about 30% of the time, broadly matching IMGT annotations. A few of the identified cytomegalovirus-associated TCR beta chains were confirmed in vitro to be specific for cytomegalovirus antigens. For the cohort, immune exposure information was limited to CMV serostatus. Because counts were too low, roughly 16 rarely observed V segments, including chromosome 9 orphons, were left out of the earlier analysis of about 500 of the donors. V-gene and J-gene trimming of TCR beta chains was associated with a missense DCLRE1C variant in a later genetic analysis, and the association was replicated in an independent cohort. The sequencing pipeline was judged likely to have produced a cluster of highly shared sequence variants as a technical artifact.

Comment on this clone: The target of this receptor is not known. No much larger clone is present one base from it, and per-base qualities are unavailable.

The source material was PBMCs. The sequence came from a young woman in good health and CMV-seronegative.

The nucleotide sequence reads TGCGCCAGCAGCTTGGTCGGGGGGGGCCCCACTGAAGCTTTCTTT. This encodes CASSLVGGGPTEAFF. The chain is made from TRBV5-1 and TRBJ1-1, with TRBD1 perhaps the D gene, on 6 matching bases. V is shortened by 0 bases, J by 4 bases, and the region joining them spans 13 bases. The CDR3 contains 15 residues, cysteine and phenylalanine counted. This entry keeps only the CDR3 DNA: 45 bases, framed from base 1. CDR1 and CDR2 are drawn from the germline V gene: SGHRS, YFSETQ.